The 4 T cell receptor beta chains below all came from one sample that was sequenced in a study of response to subunit inactivated influenza vaccine. TCRdb ran MiXCR on the RT-PCR reads and lists one entry per CDR3 protein. There are around 500,000 distinct CDR3 sequences in the sample; roughly 9.7% occur only once, and more than 10% lies in the top ten. The source was PBMCs from blood, collected around seven weeks after vaccination. These receptors were obtained from a man aged 50 to 59 who received an inactivated influenza vaccine.

In its sample, this clonotype was seen a few times. The chain employs TRBV6-4 and TRBJ1-2, with no clear D. Per germline, CDR1 MRHNA and CDR2 SNTAGT. Trimming took 3 bases from V and 2 from J, leaving 4 bases between them. This CDR3 spans 12 amino acids. The CDR3 loop is CASSDTNYGYTF. CDR3 sequence (DNA): TGTGCCAGCAGTGATACAAACTATGGCTACACCTTC.

This clonotype showed up just a few times. The chain joins TRBV7-6 to TRBJ2-1; 8 bases fit TRBD2. Per germline, CDR1 SGHVS and CDR2 FNYEAQ. J gave up 10 bases and V 5 bases, and 4 bases lay outside the gene matches. This CDR3 has 12 amino acids. This CDR3 reads CASSPRTSEQFF. Written as DNA, the CDR3 is TGTGCCAGCAGCCCTAGGACTAGCGAGCAGTTCTTC.

This clonotype was detected a few times. The chain is built from TRBV7-2 and TRBJ1-6, with TRBD1 identical over 9 bases. The CDR3 spans 17 residues. The ends lost 5 bases at V and 10 bases at J; junction bases unmatched: 15. CDR1 SGHTA and CDR2 FQGNSA come from the germline V gene. The CDR3 nucleotides read TGTGCCAGCAGCCAGCCTTGGACAGGGGACCCTAGGTCACCCCTCCACTTT. Translation: CASSQPWTGDPRSPLHF.

The CDR3 nucleotides read TGTGCCAGCAGCCAAAGCGATACAGGGATTCAGCATTTT. Residues: CASSQSDTGIQHF. This rearrangement joins TRBV12-3 or TRBV12-4 to TRBJ1-5; D may be TRBD1 (6 bases). Trimming removed 6 bases at V and 13 bases at J, with 19 bases between. The CDR3 consists of 13 residues.